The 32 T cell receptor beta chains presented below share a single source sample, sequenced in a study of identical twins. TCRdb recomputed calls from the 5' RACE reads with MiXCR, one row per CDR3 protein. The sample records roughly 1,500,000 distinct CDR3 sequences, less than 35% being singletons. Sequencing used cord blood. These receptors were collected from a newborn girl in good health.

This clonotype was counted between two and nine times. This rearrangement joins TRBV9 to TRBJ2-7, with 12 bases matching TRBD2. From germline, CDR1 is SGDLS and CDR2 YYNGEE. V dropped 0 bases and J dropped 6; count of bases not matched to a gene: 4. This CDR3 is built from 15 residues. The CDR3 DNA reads TGTGCCAGCAGCGTAGGGACTAGCGGGGATGGCGAGCAGTACTTC. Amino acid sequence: CASSVGTSGDGEQYF.

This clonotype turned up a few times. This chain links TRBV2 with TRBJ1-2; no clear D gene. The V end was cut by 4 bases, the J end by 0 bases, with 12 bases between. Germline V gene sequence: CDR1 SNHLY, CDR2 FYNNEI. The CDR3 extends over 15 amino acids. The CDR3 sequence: CASSVQDSANYGYTF. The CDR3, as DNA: TGTGCCAGCAGTGTTCAGGACTCGGCTAACTATGGCTACACCTTC.

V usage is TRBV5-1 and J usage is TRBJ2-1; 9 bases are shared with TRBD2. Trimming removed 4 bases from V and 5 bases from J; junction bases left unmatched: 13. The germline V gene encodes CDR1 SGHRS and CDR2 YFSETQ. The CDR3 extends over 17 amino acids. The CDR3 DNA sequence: TGCGCCAGCAGCCGGCTAGCGGGACCTTCGGGGCACAATGAGCAGTTCTTC. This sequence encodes CASSRLAGPSGHNEQFF.

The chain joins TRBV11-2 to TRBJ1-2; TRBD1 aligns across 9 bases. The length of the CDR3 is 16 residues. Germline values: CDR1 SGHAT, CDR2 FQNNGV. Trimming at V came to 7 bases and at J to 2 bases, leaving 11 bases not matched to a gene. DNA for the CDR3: TGTGCCAGCAACTCGGACAGGGGAGGGCTAAACTATGGCTACACCTTC. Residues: CASNSDRGGLNYGYTF.

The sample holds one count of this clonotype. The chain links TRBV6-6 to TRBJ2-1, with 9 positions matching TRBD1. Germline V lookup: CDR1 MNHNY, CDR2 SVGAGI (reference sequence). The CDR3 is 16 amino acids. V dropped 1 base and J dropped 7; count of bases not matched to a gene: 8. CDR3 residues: CASSYWRDRVGNEQFF. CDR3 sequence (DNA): TGTGCCAGCAGTTACTGGCGGGACAGGGTGGGAAATGAGCAGTTCTTC.

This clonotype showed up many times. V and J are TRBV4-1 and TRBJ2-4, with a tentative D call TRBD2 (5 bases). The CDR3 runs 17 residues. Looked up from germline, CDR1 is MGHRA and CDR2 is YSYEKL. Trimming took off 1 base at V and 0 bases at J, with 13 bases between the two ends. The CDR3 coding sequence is TGCGCCAGCAGCCAAGGGACTGGCAGCACAGCCAAAAACATTCAGTACTTC. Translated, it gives CASSQGTGSTAKNIQYF.

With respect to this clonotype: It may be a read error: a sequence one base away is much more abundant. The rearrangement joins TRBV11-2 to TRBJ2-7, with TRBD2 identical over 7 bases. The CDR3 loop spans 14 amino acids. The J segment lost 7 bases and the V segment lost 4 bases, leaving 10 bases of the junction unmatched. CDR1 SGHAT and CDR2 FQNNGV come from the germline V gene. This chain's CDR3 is CASSSGLPYNEQYF. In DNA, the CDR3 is TGTGCCAGCAGCTCGGGACTACCTTACAATGAGCAGTACTTC.

The CDR3 nucleotides read TGTGCCAGCAGCTTAGTCTCCGGACAGGGTACACCCCTCCACTTT. The encoded protein is CASSLVSGQGTPLHF. The V call is TRBV11-2, the J call TRBJ1-6; 8 nucleotides line up with TRBD1. Germline lookup yields CDR1 SGHAT and CDR2 FQNNGV. This CDR3 region has 15 residues. V dropped 1 base and J dropped 11; count of bases not matched to a gene: 7.

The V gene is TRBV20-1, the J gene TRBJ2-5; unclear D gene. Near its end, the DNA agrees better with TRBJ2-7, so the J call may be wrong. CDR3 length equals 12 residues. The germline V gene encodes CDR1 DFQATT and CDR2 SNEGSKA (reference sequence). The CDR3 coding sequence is TGCAGTGCGTCGTCTGGCATACACGAGCAGTACTTC. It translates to CSASSGIHEQYF.

The CDR3 loop reads CSAPETGLNTEAFF. The CDR3 coding sequence is TGCAGTGCCCCTGAAACAGGATTGAACACTGAAGCTTTCTTT. The chain employs TRBV20-1 and TRBJ1-1; D might be TRBD1 (5 bases). The CDR3 consists of 14 residues. Trimming shortened V by 6 bases and J by 0 bases, and 14 bases separated the two germline ends. Germline CDR1 and CDR2: DFQATT and SNEGSKA (reference sequence).

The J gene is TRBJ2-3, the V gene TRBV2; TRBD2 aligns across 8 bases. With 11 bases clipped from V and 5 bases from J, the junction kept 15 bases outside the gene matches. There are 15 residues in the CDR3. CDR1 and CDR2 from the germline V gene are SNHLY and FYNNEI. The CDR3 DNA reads TGTGCCGGTTCCTCCACGGGAGGGCCTTTAGATACGCAGTATTTT. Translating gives CAGSSTGGPLDTQYF.

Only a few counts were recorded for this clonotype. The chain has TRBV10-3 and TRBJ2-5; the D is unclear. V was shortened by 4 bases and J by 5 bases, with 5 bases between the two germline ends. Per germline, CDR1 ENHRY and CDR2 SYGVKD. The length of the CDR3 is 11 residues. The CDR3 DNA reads TGTGCCATCAGTGCGGTTGAGACCCAGTACTTC. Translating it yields CAISAVETQYF.

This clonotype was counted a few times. The CDR3 region is CASSEGTGGDYGYTF. Written as DNA, the CDR3 is TGTGCCAGCAGTGAGGGTACAGGGGGTGACTATGGCTACACCTTC. The chain links TRBV25-1 to TRBJ1-2; 8 positions agree with TRBD1. Germline V gene sequence: CDR1 MGHDK, CDR2 SYGVNS. The CDR3 contains 15 residues. The V segment lost 3 bases and the J segment 3 bases; nucleotides outside the gene matches: 6.

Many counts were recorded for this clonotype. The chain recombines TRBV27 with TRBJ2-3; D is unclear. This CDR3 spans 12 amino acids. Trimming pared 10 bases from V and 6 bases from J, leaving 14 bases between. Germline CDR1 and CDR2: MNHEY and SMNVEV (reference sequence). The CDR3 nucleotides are TGTGCCACCTACACCCCCGGGGATACGCAGTATTTT. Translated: CATYTPGDTQYF.

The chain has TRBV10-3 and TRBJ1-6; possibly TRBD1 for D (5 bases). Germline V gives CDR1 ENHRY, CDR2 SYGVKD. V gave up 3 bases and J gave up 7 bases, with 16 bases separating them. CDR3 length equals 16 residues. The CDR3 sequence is CAISEGRAEGNSPLHF. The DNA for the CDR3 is TGTGCCATCAGTGAAGGCAGGGCTGAGGGAAATTCACCCCTCCACTTT.

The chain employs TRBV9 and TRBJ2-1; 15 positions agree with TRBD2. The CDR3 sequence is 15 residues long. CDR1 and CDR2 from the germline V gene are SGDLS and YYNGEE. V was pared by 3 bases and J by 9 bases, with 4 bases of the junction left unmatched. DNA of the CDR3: TGTGCCAGCAGCGCTGGGGGACTAGCGGGAGGTGAGCAGTTCTTC. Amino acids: CASSAGGLAGGEQFF.

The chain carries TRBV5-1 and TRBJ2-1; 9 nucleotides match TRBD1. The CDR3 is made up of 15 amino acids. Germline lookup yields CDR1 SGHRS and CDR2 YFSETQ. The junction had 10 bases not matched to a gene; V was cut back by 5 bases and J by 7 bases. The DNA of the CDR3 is TGCGCCAGCAGAATGGACAGGGGAGTGGGAAATGAGCAGTTCTTC. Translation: CASRMDRGVGNEQFF. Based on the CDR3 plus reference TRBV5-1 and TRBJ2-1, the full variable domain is KAGVTQTPRYLIKTRGQQVTLSCSPISGHRSVSWYQQTPGQGLQFLFEYFSETQRNKGNFPGRFSGRQFSNSRSEMNVSTLELGDSALYLCASRMDRGVGNEQFFGPGTRLTVL.

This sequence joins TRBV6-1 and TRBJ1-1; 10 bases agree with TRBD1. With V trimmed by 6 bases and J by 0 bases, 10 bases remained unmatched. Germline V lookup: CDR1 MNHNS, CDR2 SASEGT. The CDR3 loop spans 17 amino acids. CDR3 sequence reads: CASRSTGGLGMNTEAFF. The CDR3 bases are TGTGCCAGCAGGTCGACAGGGGGCTTGGGAATGAACACTGAAGCTTTCTTT.

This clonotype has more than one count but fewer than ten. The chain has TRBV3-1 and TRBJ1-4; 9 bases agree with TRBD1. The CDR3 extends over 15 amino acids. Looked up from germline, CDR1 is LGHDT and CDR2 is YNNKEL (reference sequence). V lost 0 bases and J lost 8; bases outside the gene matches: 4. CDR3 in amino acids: CASSQEQGAIEKLFF. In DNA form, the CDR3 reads TGTGCCAGCAGCCAAGAACAGGGGGCTATCGAAAAACTGTTTTTT.

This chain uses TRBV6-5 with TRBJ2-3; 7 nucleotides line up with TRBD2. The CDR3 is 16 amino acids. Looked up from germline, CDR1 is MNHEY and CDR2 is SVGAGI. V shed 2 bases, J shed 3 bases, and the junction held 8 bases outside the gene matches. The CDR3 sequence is CASSYPGLVGTDTQYF. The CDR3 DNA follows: TGTGCCAGCAGTTACCCCGGACTAGTGGGAACAGATACGCAGTATTTT.

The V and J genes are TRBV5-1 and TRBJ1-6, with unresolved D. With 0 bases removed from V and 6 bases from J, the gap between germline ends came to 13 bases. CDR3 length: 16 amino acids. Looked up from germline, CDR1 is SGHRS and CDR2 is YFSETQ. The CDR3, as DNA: TGCGCCAGCAGCTTGGCGGGAGGAAGGCGTAATTCACCCCTCCACTTT. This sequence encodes CASSLAGGRRNSPLHF.

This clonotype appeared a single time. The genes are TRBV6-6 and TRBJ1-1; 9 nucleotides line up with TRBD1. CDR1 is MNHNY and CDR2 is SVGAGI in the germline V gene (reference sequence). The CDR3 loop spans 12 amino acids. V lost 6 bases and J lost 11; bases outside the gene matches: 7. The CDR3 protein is CASSSSGQGAFF. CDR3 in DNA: TGTGCCAGCAGCTCAAGCGGACAGGGGGCTTTCTTT.

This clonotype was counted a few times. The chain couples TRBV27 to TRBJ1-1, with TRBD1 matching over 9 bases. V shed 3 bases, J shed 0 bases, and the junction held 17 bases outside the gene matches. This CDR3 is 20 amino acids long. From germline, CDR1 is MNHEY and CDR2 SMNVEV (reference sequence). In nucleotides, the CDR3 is TGTGCCAGCAGTTTGTTACCTATGGCACACAGGGGGCTCATGAACACTGAAGCTTTCTTT. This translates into CASSLLPMAHRGLMNTEAFF.

CDR3 sequence: CAISELVNTEAFF. CDR3 sequence (DNA): TGTGCCATCAGTGAGCTGGTGAACACTGAAGCTTTCTTT. The V and J genes are TRBV10-3 and TRBJ1-1; no definite D call. The V end lost 2 bases, the J end lost 0 bases, and 4 bases lay between the germline ends. Germline V gene sequence: CDR1 ENHRY, CDR2 SYGVKD. CDR3 length: 13 amino acids.

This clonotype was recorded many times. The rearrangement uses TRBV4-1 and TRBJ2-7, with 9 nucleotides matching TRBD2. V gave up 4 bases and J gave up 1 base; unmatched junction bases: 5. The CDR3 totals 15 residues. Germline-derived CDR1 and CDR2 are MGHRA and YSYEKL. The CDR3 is CASSLGGLASYEQYF. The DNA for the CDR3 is TGCGCCAGCAGCCTTGGGGGACTAGCTTCCTACGAGCAGTACTTC.

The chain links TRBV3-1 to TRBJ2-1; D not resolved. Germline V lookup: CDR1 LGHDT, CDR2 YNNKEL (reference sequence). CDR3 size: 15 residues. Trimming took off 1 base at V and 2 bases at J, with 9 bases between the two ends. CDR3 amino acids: CASSQAEPTYNEQFF. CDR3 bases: TGTGCCAGCAGCCAAGCCGAGCCCACCTACAATGAGCAGTTCTTC.

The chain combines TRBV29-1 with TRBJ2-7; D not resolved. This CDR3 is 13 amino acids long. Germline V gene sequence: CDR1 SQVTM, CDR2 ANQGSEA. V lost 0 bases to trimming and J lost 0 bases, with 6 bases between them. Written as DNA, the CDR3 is TGCAGCGTTGAAGATCTGGCCTCCTACGAGCAGTACTTC. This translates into CSVEDLASYEQYF.

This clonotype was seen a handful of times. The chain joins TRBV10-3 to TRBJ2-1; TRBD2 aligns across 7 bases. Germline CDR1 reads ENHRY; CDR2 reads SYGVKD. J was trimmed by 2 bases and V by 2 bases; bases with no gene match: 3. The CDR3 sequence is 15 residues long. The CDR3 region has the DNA TGTGCCATCAGTGAGGAGGCGGGAGCCTACAATGAGCAGTTCTTC. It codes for CAISEEAGAYNEQFF.

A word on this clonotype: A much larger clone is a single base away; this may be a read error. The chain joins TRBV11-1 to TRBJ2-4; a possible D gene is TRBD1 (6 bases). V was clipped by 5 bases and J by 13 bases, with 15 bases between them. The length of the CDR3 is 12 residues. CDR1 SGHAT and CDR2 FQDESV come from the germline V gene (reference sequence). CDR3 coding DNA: TGTGCCAGCAGCGGATGGGACAATCAGCAGTACTTC. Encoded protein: CASSGWDNQQYF.

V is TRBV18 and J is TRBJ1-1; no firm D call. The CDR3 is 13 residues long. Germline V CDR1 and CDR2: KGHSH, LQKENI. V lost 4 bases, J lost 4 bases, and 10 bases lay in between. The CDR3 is CASSLDCGTEAFF. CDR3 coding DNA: TGTGCCAGCTCACTGGATTGCGGCACTGAAGCTTTCTTT.

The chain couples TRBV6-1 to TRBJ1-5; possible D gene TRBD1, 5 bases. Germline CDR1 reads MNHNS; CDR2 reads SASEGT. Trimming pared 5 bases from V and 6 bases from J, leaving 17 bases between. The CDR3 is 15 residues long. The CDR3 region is CASSPRRGGGQPQHF. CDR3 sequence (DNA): TGTGCCAGCAGTCCGCGGAGGGGTGGTGGTCAGCCCCAGCATTTT.

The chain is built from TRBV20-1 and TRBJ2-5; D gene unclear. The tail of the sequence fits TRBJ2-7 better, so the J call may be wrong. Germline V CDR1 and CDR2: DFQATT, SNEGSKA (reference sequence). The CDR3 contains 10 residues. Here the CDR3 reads CSASEAEQYF. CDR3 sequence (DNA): TGCAGTGCAAGCGAAGCCGAGCAGTACTTC.